The present T cell receptor beta chain was sequenced within a study of blood T cell repertoires in COVID-19. Study overall: Samples of COVID-19 (acute and convalescent) were obtained from the United States, Italy and Spain.

Source study methods: The authors estimated nucleated cell counts from reference gene primer amplification. Sequencing was performed with immunoSEQ multiplex PCR; in TCRdb, only in-frame clones are kept and a portion is missing. That table gives V, J and clone size, and the DNA gave D and trimming. The data hold 250,000 to 300,000 clones, with just over 90% observed a single time. The CDR3 runs to 16 residues. Between the trimmed V and J ends, which lost 0 bases and 0 bases, there was a span of 12 bases. The germline CDR1 and CDR2 sequences are SGHKS and YYEKEE (reference sequence). The origin of this receptor is a woman aged 35 to 49 with acute COVID-19. Sequenced sample: PBMCs or T cells enriched from blood (not recorded which). V and J are TRBV5-5 and TRBJ1-1; D is unresolved. DNA for the CDR3: TGTGCCAGCAGCTTGGGTCGGGGAGAGATGAACACTGAAGCTTTCTTT. The encoded protein is CASSLGRGEMNTEAFF.